The TCR beta chain described here comes from a study of T cell repertoires in cytomegalovirus infection. Study details: Signatures in public TCR beta sequences pointed to both CMV infection and matching HLA type.

MiXCR, run by TCRdb on the reads, gives a single entry per CDR3 protein. Seen here are about 130,000 distinct CDR3 sequences, 32% observed once, and the top ten hold 45% to 65%. This clonotype was recorded many times. Its antigen is still unknown. This CDR3 is built from 15 residues. The V gene lost 6 bases and the J gene lost 2 bases, with 15 bases spanning the gap. CDR1 and CDR2 from the germline V gene are SGHVS and FQNEAQ. Findings of the study overall: Individuals carrying CMV plus the relevant HLA were identified by cumulative frequency of public TCR beta families.

The input for sequencing was CD8+ T cells from cultured PBMCs, taken from culture after CMV antigen stimulation. The receptor's source is a human donor in good health (CMV status not recorded). Some clones in this sample may be carry-over from other donors' samples. The rearrangement uses TRBV7-8 and TRBJ2-3; possible D gene TRBD1, 6 bases. CDR3 sequence (DNA): TGTGCCAGCAGTCGGAAACAGGGATCCACAGATACGCAGTATTTT. This sequence encodes CASSRKQGSTDTQYF.